Listed below are T cell receptor beta chains from one sample, sequenced in a study of T cell clusters in autoimmune cytopenias. TCRdb processed the multiplex PCR reads again and assigns one entry to each CDR3 protein, with no DNA. The sample features about 11,000 distinct CDR3 sequences, with around 20% in its top ten. The same data also contributed to another study, on T cell repertoires in aging, cancer and after chemotherapy.

What was sequenced was peripheral blood. The source of these receptors is a human donor in good health. CDR3s include the opening cysteine and the closing phenylalanine or tryptophan. Fields, in order: V gene, J gene, clone size, CDR3 protein. Rows may omit the clone size; those that give it use once, few, many or a size class.

TRBV19	TRBJ2-7	medium-sized	CASSVTSGALNEQYF
TRBV19	TRBJ2-4	-	CASSMGQTATQYF
TRBV12-3/TRBV12-4	TRBJ1-4	-	CASSFGGTGIEKLFF
TRBV29-1	TRBJ2-1	medium-sized	CSVLSGSYNEQFF
TRBV7-6	TRBJ2-1	-	CASSLWGERGTNEQFF
TRBV5-1	TRBJ2-7	-	CASSLQRTGSPYEQYF
TRBV15	TRBJ1-3	-	CATSRETASGNTIYF
TRBV30	TRBJ2-7	-	CAWSGGQGTYEQYF
TRBV5-4	TRBJ2-5	-	CASSGGRELETQYF
TRBV19	TRBJ2-7	-	CASSIDRSGRQYF
TRBV11-1	TRBJ2-2	medium-sized	CASSYRDSNTGELFF
TRBV5-4	TRBJ1-2	-	CASSREAGVRGYTF
TRBV6-6	TRBJ2-7	-	CASSVHYEQYF
TRBV27	TRBJ2-1	-	CASSGDRGDEQFF
TRBV12-3/TRBV12-4	TRBJ2-1	-	CASSYGGSYNEQFF
TRBV6-5	TRBJ2-1	medium-sized	CASSSTGDRYNEQFF
TRBV24-1	TRBJ2-2	-	CATSGQGTGELFF
TRBV6-2/TRBV6-3	TRBJ2-3	-	CASSDNTGAADTQYF
TRBV6-1	TRBJ2-2	-	CASSELGGRLNTGELFF
TRBV6-5	TRBJ1-5	-	CASSYTTGGDQPQHF
TRBV27	TRBJ1-2	-	CASSLGGQTYRGYTF
TRBV11-3	TRBJ2-2	-	CASSYELDPEQGFRPNDGELFF
TRBV12-3/TRBV12-4	TRBJ2-7	-	CASSATSGGYEQYF
TRBV12-3/TRBV12-4	TRBJ2-5	-	CASSFSDKETQYF
TRBV5-6	TRBJ2-7	-	CASSLAMTGDHEQYF
TRBV5-6	TRBJ2-1	-	CASSLVLAGGYNEQFF
TRBV29-1	TRBJ2-6	medium-sized	CSVMGLAPGANVLTF
TRBV19	TRBJ2-1	-	CASSKLTSAYNEQFF
TRBV10-3	TRBJ1-2	-	CAISDRGTGGKDYGYTF
TRBV5-4	TRBJ2-7	-	CASSLWELSSYEQYF
TRBV19	TRBJ2-7	-	CASSIDVGFAYEQYF
TRBV10-3	TRBJ2-5	-	CAIARNQETQYF
TRBV19	TRBJ2-7	-	CASSGTGVYEQYF
TRBV18	TRBJ1-5	-	CASSSSFDRDSNQPQHF
TRBV18	TRBJ2-5	-	CASSPPTGGYQETQYF
TRBV12-3/TRBV12-4	TRBJ1-5	-	CASSPAGSNQPQHF
TRBV7-9	TRBJ1-2	-	CASSLEGIEGYTF
TRBV4-3	TRBJ2-6	-	CASSRDSRSGANVLTF
TRBV12-3/TRBV12-4	TRBJ2-3	-	CASSWSSSSFRTDTQYF
TRBV5-5	TRBJ1-1	-	CASSFRDRYTEAFF
TRBV30	TRBJ2-7	large	CAWSVPRDRGRYEQYF
TRBV6-6	TRBJ2-1	-	CASSPQWGGEQFF
TRBV30	TRBJ1-5	-	CAWSQGQGRQPQHF
TRBV15	TRBJ2-7	-	CATSRELRGSYEQYF
TRBV10-3	TRBJ2-2	-	CAISESGGTGNTGELFF
TRBV7-9	TRBJ2-5	-	CASSLGRGWGTQYF
TRBV30	TRBJ1-4	-	CAWSGQLEKLFF
TRBV6-5	TRBJ1-6	-	CASSYQRTGGSPLHF
TRBV19	TRBJ1-4	-	CASSMLMGLREKLFF
TRBV15	TRBJ2-5	-	CATSRNAGGFRETQYF
TRBV30	TRBJ2-7	-	CAWSVGGGPSYEQYF
TRBV6-5	TRBJ1-5	-	CASNPRRDTTGNQPQHF
TRBV5-4	TRBJ2-2	medium-sized	CASSFQGAGELFF
TRBV5-6	TRBJ1-2	-	CASSLTAGPRYGYTF
TRBV15	TRBJ1-2	-	CATSSGLRQYYGYTF
TRBV27	TRBJ2-1	-	CASPNRTGGSYNEQFF
TRBV29-1	TRBJ2-3	large	CSAMTADTQYF